The 31 T cell receptor beta chains reported below all come from one sample, sequenced in a study of blood T cell repertoires in COVID-19. Generated by immunoSEQ multiplex PCR, the TCRdb table keeps only in-frame clones and is missing some. The sample lists about 200,000 clones, more than 70% seen once, with around 1.5% in the top ten. Specimen: peripheral blood. These receptors came from a young man with active or convalescent COVID-19.

The rearrangement links TRBV18 to TRBJ1-1; D gene unclear. Germline CDR1 and CDR2: KGHSH and LQKENI. The V end was cut by 6 bases, the J end by 5 bases, with 13 bases between. There are 13 residues in the CDR3. The DNA of the CDR3 is TGTGCCAGCTCCGACTCCCTTCAGACTGAAGCTTTCTTT. The encoded protein is CASSDSLQTEAFF.

The rearrangement links TRBV6-5 to TRBJ1-4; weak D call: TRBD1 (5 bases). The length of the CDR3 is 16 residues. V gave up 2 bases and J gave up 0 bases, with 10 bases separating them. Germline V lookup: CDR1 MNHEY, CDR2 SVGAGI. The CDR3 reads CASSYQGFATNEKLFF. Written as DNA, the CDR3 is TGTGCCAGCAGTTACCAGGGTTTCGCAACTAATGAAAAACTGTTTTTT.

There are a few counts of this clone. This chain uses TRBV5-5 with TRBJ1-1, with D maybe TRBD1 (5 bases). The V gene lost 1 base and the J gene lost 4 bases, with 14 bases spanning the gap. The V gene's germline CDR1 is SGHKS and CDR2 YYEKEE (reference sequence). This CDR3 spans 15 amino acids. The CDR3 DNA sequence: TGTGCCAGCAGCTTGTCTCCCGGGGGGATCACTGAAGCTTTCTTT. Translated, it gives CASSLSPGGITEAFF. Full variable domain (outside the CDR3, taken from reference TRBV5-5 and TRBJ1-1): DAGVTQSPTHLIKTRGQQVTLRCSPISGHKSVSWYQQVLGQGPQFIFQYYEKEERGRGNFPDRFSARQFPNYSSELNVNALLLGDSALYLCASSLSPGGITEAFFGQGTRLTVV.

Regarding this clone: Within the sample, other DNA sequences also encode this same CDR3. The chain uses TRBV29-1 and TRBJ1-1; TRBD1 matches 9 bases. The CDR3 totals 12 residues. V lost 6 bases, J lost 4 bases, and 3 bases stayed unmatched. CDR1 and CDR2 (germline): SQVTM, ANQGSEA. The CDR3 spells CSVSQGATEAFF. For the CDR3, the DNA is TGCAGCGTCTCACAGGGGGCCACTGAAGCTTTCTTT.

The chain is built from TRBV10-1 and TRBJ2-7, with 11 bases lining up with TRBD2. Germline-derived CDR1 and CDR2 are WNHNN and SYGVQD (reference sequence). This CDR3 contains 15 residues. Trimming removed 6 bases from V and 2 bases from J; junction bases left unmatched: 6. CDR3 amino acids: CASRCSGRETYEQYF. CDR3 sequence (DNA): TGCGCCAGCAGGTGTAGCGGGAGGGAGACCTACGAGCAGTACTTC.

This rearrangement joins TRBV18 to TRBJ1-1, with 8 bases identical to TRBD1. Germline CDR1 and CDR2: KGHSH and LQKENI. Trimming at V came to 1 base and at J to 5 bases, leaving 6 bases not matched to a gene. The CDR3 has 15 amino acids. The CDR3 sequence is CASSPLAGGATEAFF. CDR3 in DNA: TGTGCCAGCTCACCACTTGCAGGGGGCGCGACTGAAGCTTTCTTT.

V is TRBV5-6 and J is TRBJ1-1; TRBD1 matches 11 bases. V lost 3 bases and J lost 1; bases outside the gene matches: 8. Per germline, CDR1 SGHDT and CDR2 YYEEEE. This CDR3 region has 17 residues. CDR3 coding DNA: TGTGCCAGCAGCTGGAGCGGGACAGGGGGTTGGAACACTGAAGCTTTCTTT. Translating gives CASSWSGTGGWNTEAFF.

The J gene is TRBJ2-1, the V gene TRBV2, with TRBD2 identical over 9 bases. V shed 5 bases, J shed 10 bases, and the junction held 12 bases outside the gene matches. Germline V gives CDR1 SNHLY, CDR2 FYNNEI. The CDR3 contains 15 residues. CDR3 coding DNA: TGTGCCAGCAGTCCTGCGGGGGGGGAACCACGAGAGCAGTTCTTC. Amino acid sequence: CASSPAGGEPREQFF.

J is TRBJ1-2 and V is TRBV27; 7 nucleotides match TRBD1. This CDR3 has 13 residues. CDR1 and CDR2 from the germline V gene are MNHEY and SMNVEV (reference sequence). V dropped 4 bases and J dropped 4; count of bases not matched to a gene: 3. The CDR3 DNA sequence: TGTGCCAGCAGTTACAGGGGAGGCTATGGCTACACCTTC. The encoded protein is CASSYRGGYGYTF.

This rearrangement joins TRBV10-3 to TRBJ2-5, with 8 bases fitting TRBD1. The CDR3 consists of 16 residues. The germline V gene encodes CDR1 ENHRY and CDR2 SYGVKD. J was trimmed by 2 bases and V by 2 bases; bases with no gene match: 7. The CDR3 loop is CAISERQGLGQETQYF. The CDR3 DNA is TGTGCCATCAGTGAGCGACAGGGGTTGGGTCAAGAGACCCAGTACTTC.

For the CDR3, the DNA is TGTGCCAGCAGCTACCGTATACCGGGACAGGGGGCGAGAGGCTACACCTTC. This sequence encodes CASSYRIPGQGARGYTF. The rearrangement links TRBV7-2 to TRBJ1-2; 12 nucleotides line up with TRBD1. V dropped 4 bases and J dropped 8; count of bases not matched to a gene: 14. Germline CDR1 and CDR2: SGHTA and FQGNSA. CDR3 size: 17 residues.

The V and J genes are TRBV6-5 and TRBJ2-7; TRBD2 aligns across 13 bases. The CDR3 consists of 16 residues. Germline V gene sequence: CDR1 MNHEY, CDR2 SVGAGI. J lost 2 bases, V lost 0 bases, and 1 base had no gene match. CDR3 in amino acids: CASSYSGTSGTYEQYF. The CDR3 region has the DNA TGTGCCAGCAGTTACTCAGGGACTAGCGGGACCTACGAGCAGTACTTC.

The V call is TRBV5-1, the J call TRBJ2-5; 8 positions agree with TRBD2. CDR3 size: 14 residues. CDR1 and CDR2 (germline): SGHRS, YFSETQ. V shed 3 bases, J shed 5 bases, and the junction held 6 bases outside the gene matches. The CDR3 spells CASSSGLGFETQYF. For the CDR3, the DNA is TGCGCCAGCAGCTCGGGACTAGGGTTTGAGACCCAGTACTTC.

The rearrangement uses TRBV3-1 (or the pseudogene TRBV3-2) and TRBJ1-5; 7 bases map to TRBD1. V was pared by 3 bases and J by 2 bases, with 7 bases of the junction left unmatched. The CDR3 is made up of 16 amino acids. Germline-derived CDR1 and CDR2 are LGHDT and YNNKEL (reference sequence). CDR3 region: CASSQYYGQGNQPQHF. As DNA, the CDR3 is TGTGCCAGCAGCCAGTACTACGGACAGGGCAATCAGCCCCAGCATTTT.

V usage is TRBV3-1 (or the pseudogene TRBV3-2) and J usage is TRBJ2-1; maybe TRBD1 (6 bases). The CDR3 runs 14 residues. Deletions cut 4 bases from V and 2 bases from J, with 9 bases between. The germline V gene encodes CDR1 LGHDT and CDR2 YNNKEL (reference sequence). DNA of the CDR3: TGTGCCAGCAGCCTTTCAGGGGCCTACAATGAGCAGTTCTTC. This encodes CASSLSGAYNEQFF.

This CDR3 is CATSRTYPTGGIGNTIYF. CDR3 nucleotide sequence: TGTGCCACCAGCAGAACGTACCCGACAGGGGGCATAGGAAACACCATATATTTT. V is TRBV15 and J is TRBJ1-3; 10 bases match TRBD1. V lost 2 bases to trimming and J lost 4 bases; unmatched junction nucleotides: 11. The CDR3 contains 18 residues. Germline V gives CDR1 LNHNV, CDR2 YYDKDF (reference sequence).

The chain couples TRBV11-2 to TRBJ1-1; D gene uncertain. The CDR3 consists of 17 residues. Trimming pared 5 bases from V and 0 bases from J, leaving 19 bases between. CDR1 and CDR2 (germline): SGHAT, FQNNGV. As DNA, the CDR3 is TGTGCCAGCAGCCTAGTTCAGCGGGAGATTATGAACACTGAAGCTTTCTTT. Its translation: CASSLVQREIMNTEAFF.

This rearrangement joins TRBV29-1 to TRBJ2-1; 11 bases are shared with TRBD2. V was clipped by 7 bases and J by 3 bases; unmatched bases: 5. The CDR3 totals 14 residues. CDR1 is SQVTM, CDR2 ANQGSEA, per germline. Here the CDR3 reads CSGQTSGSYNEQFF. Written as DNA, the CDR3 is TGCAGCGGGCAAACTAGCGGGAGCTACAATGAGCAGTTCTTC.

This chain links TRBV30 with TRBJ1-1; D is perhaps TRBD1 (5 bases). Germline V gene lookup returns CDR1 GTSNPN and CDR2 SVGIG (reference sequence). Trimming removed 4 bases from V and 1 base from J, with 10 bases in between. The CDR3 consists of 13 residues. The CDR3, as DNA: TGTGCCTGGATGACAGATCCGAACACTGAAGCTTTCTTT. The encoded protein is CAWMTDPNTEAFF.

This clone was recorded only once. The chain couples TRBV5-6 to TRBJ1-4; D remains unclear. This CDR3 has 15 amino acids. Germline-derived CDR1 and CDR2 are SGHDT and YYEEEE. V lost 0 bases, J lost 0 bases, and 6 bases lay in between. The DNA for the CDR3 is TGTGCCAGCAGCTTGGTGCAGGCAACTAATGAAAAACTGTTTTTT. It encodes CASSLVQATNEKLFF.

There are a few counts of this clone. V is TRBV7-9 and J is TRBJ1-5; D perhaps matches TRBD1 (5 bases). Germline lookup yields CDR1 SEHNR and CDR2 FQNEAQ (reference sequence). V lost 1 base and J 9 bases, leaving 7 bases between the germline ends. The CDR3 runs to 12 residues. CDR3 sequence reads: CASSLVGGPQHF. The CDR3, as DNA: TGTGCCAGCAGCTTAGTCGGGGGGCCCCAGCATTTT. Complete variable domain (other parts from reference TRBV7-9 and TRBJ1-5): DTGVSQNPRHKITKRGQNVTFRCDPISEHNRLYWYRQTLGQGPEFLTYFQNEAQLEKSRLLSDRFSAERPKGSFSTLEIQRTEQGDSAMYLCASSLVGGPQHFGDGTRLSIL.

This clone was observed a single time. The chain uses TRBV7-9 and TRBJ1-3, with TRBD1 identical over 10 bases. Trimming took 1 base from V and 8 from J; bases not matched to a gene: 2. The CDR3 extends over 14 amino acids. CDR1 and CDR2 from the germline V gene are SEHNR and FQNEAQ (reference sequence). CDR3 nucleotide sequence: TGTGCCAGCAGCTTAGGACAGGGGGCCTACACCATATATTTT. Its protein is CASSLGQGAYTIYF.

The J gene is TRBJ1-1, the V gene TRBV7-2; D is uncertain. The CDR3 has 14 amino acids. V lost 5 bases to trimming and J lost 5 bases, with 15 bases between them. The germline CDR1 and CDR2 sequences are SGHTA and FQGNSA. This CDR3 is CASSPPSRFTEAFF. In DNA form, the CDR3 reads TGTGCCAGCAGCCCCCCCAGTCGATTTACTGAAGCTTTCTTT. Looking up the rest from reference TRBV7-2 and TRBJ1-1 gives the full variable domain: GAGVSQSPSNKVTEKGKDVELRCDPISGHTALYWYRQSLGQGLEFLIYFQGNSAPDKSGLPSDRFSAERTGGSVSTLTIQRTQQEDSAVYLCASSPPSRFTEAFFGQGTRLTVV.

The chain carries TRBV4-1 and TRBJ1-4; D perhaps matches TRBD1 (6 bases). From germline, CDR1 is MGHRA and CDR2 YSYEKL. This CDR3 is 16 amino acids long. V was shortened by 0 bases and J by 7 bases, with 15 bases between the two germline ends. Written as DNA, the CDR3 is TGCGCCAGCAGCCAAGACCCCAAGGGGGAAACTGAAAAACTGTTTTTT. Protein product: CASSQDPKGETEKLFF.

The gene calls are TRBV7-3 and TRBJ2-3; 12 positions agree with TRBD2. Trimming at V came to 2 bases and at J to 1 base, leaving 7 bases not matched to a gene. Germline CDR1 and CDR2: SGHTA and FQGTGA. The CDR3 is 18 amino acids. In DNA, the CDR3 is TGTGCCAGCAGCTTAGACGGACTAGCGGGACTAGGCACAGATACGCAGTATTTT. Encoded protein: CASSLDGLAGLGTDTQYF.

This chain uses TRBV11-3 with TRBJ1-1; D gene unclear. This CDR3 region has 13 residues. Germline CDR1 is SGHNT and CDR2 is YENEEA. Trimming removed 8 bases from V and 1 base from J, with 11 bases in between. CDR3: CASDRRPNTEAFF. In nucleotides, the CDR3 is TGTGCCAGCGACCGGCGGCCGAACACTGAAGCTTTCTTT.

In this sample, this clone turned up many times. This same CDR3 is encoded by further DNA sequences in the sample. The chain has TRBV19 and TRBJ1-6; 9 positions agree with TRBD1. This CDR3 spans 14 amino acids. V trimming: 3 bases; J trimming: 9 bases; junction bases outside the gene matches: 3. The germline gives CDR1 LNHDA, CDR2 SQIVND (reference sequence). CDR3 sequence reads: CASSIGQGISPLHF. The CDR3 DNA is TGTGCCAGTAGTATTGGACAGGGGATTTCACCCCTCCACTTT.

CDR3 loop: CSVPRDRTSTEAFF. The CDR3 DNA reads TGCAGCGTTCCGCGGGACAGGACCTCCACTGAAGCTTTCTTT. The chain employs TRBV29-1 and TRBJ1-1, with TRBD1 matching 8 bases. Germline V gene sequence: CDR1 SQVTM, CDR2 ANQGSEA. V lost 5 bases and J lost 4; bases outside the gene matches: 9. The CDR3 sequence is 14 residues long.

This clone was detected only a few times. V is TRBV29-1 and J is TRBJ1-1; unclear D gene. CDR3 size: 13 residues. The germline V gene has CDR1 SQVTM and CDR2 ANQGSEA. V was shortened by 3 bases and J by 6 bases, with 14 bases between the two germline ends. This CDR3 reads CSVDGAMMAEAFF. In DNA, the CDR3 is TGCAGCGTTGACGGAGCTATGATGGCTGAAGCTTTCTTT.

The chain has TRBV29-1 and TRBJ1-4; D not certain. CDR1 is SQVTM, CDR2 ANQGSEA, per germline. The CDR3 is 14 amino acids. V lost 4 bases to trimming and J lost 7 bases, with 16 bases between them. The CDR3 is CSVAPSSTGEKLFF. DNA for the CDR3: TGCAGCGTTGCTCCCTCATCGACGGGTGAAAAACTGTTTTTT. The variable domain in full, with the rest retrieved from reference TRBV29-1 and TRBJ1-4, is SAVISQKPSRDICQRGTSLTIQCQVDSQVTMMFWYRQQPGQSLTLIATANQGSEATYESGFVIDKFPISRPNLTFSTLTVSNMSPEDSSIYLCSVAPSSTGEKLFFGSGTQLSVL.

The genes are TRBV30 and TRBJ2-3; D is possibly TRBD1 (6 bases). The CDR3 runs 14 residues. Between the trimmed V and J ends, which lost 5 bases and 4 bases, there was a span of 16 bases. The germline V gene encodes CDR1 GTSNPN and CDR2 SVGIG (reference sequence). CDR3 nucleotide sequence: TGTGCCTGGCGCACGGGACACGGAGCAGATACGCAGTATTTT. This translates into CAWRTGHGADTQYF.